This entry is about one T cell receptor (beta chain). Normal lung sampling was at least 3 cm from the tumour, as distant as possible. Only in-frame clones appear in the TCRdb table, and some are missing; sequencing was by immunoSEQ multiplex PCR. The sample lists a few thousand clones, approximately 74% occurring once. The data derive from a study of immune cell composition in non-small cell lung cancer. The CDR3 spans 14 residues. CDR1 and CDR2 (germline): SGHDN, FVKESK. Trimming cost V 1 base and J 7 bases, with 10 bases left between them. These sequences were also reported in another study, on CD4 T cells in lung cancer.

The source material was non-adjacent lung tissue. The chain recombines TRBV14 with TRBJ2-2; D gene ambiguous. The sequence was collected from a human donor with non-small cell lung cancer. CDR3 nucleotide sequence: TGTGCCAGCAGCCAAGTGGGCCTGGGCGGGGAGCTGTTTTTT. Protein: CASSQVGLGGELFF.